Each of the 20 T cell receptor beta chains below was sequenced from the same sample in a study of cytomegalovirus exposure and HLA in healthy donors. Method: immunoSEQ multiplex PCR; TCRdb's copy keeps in-frame clones and lacks some. The table has more than 250,000 clones, about nine tenths seen once; the top ten hold about 1%. Material: PBMCs. These receptors originate from a woman aged 30 to 39 in good health and CMV-seropositive.

This clone was picked up one time. Here the CDR3 reads CASRQPQIGASNQPQHF. The CDR3 DNA sequence: TGTGCCAGCAGGCAACCCCAGATCGGGGCTTCGAATCAGCCCCAGCATTTT. The rearrangement joins TRBV28 to TRBJ1-5; D possibly corresponds to TRBD1 (5 bases). The CDR3 runs 17 residues. Looked up from germline, CDR1 is MDHEN and CDR2 is SYDVKM. Trimming pared 6 bases from V and 4 bases from J, leaving 22 bases between.

The chain's CDR3 is CASSYLQGANEKLFF. The CDR3 DNA is TGTGCCAGCAGTTACTTACAGGGTGCTAATGAAAAACTGTTTTTT. The rearrangement uses TRBV6-5 and TRBJ1-4, with a tentative D call TRBD1 (6 bases). The germline V gene encodes CDR1 MNHEY and CDR2 SVGAGI. This CDR3 has 15 residues. The V end was cut by 1 base, the J end by 3 bases, with 9 bases between.

The V gene is TRBV6-5, the J gene TRBJ1-2, with 8 bases lining up with TRBD1. V was clipped by 2 bases and J by 7 bases; unmatched bases: 3. Looked up from germline, CDR1 is MNHEY and CDR2 is SVGAGI. The CDR3 has 13 residues. The CDR3 here is CASSYDRGSGYTF. The DNA of the CDR3 is TGTGCCAGCAGTTACGACAGGGGCTCTGGCTACACCTTC.

The V gene is TRBV4-1, the J gene TRBJ2-7, with D possibly called TRBD1 or TRBD2 (5 bases each). Germline V gene data show CDR1 as MGHRA and CDR2 as YSYEKL. The CDR3 extends over 16 amino acids. Trimming removed 0 bases at V and 2 bases at J, with 14 bases between. This chain's CDR3 is CASSQDFGTVTYEQYF. The CDR3 DNA is TGCGCCAGCAGCCAAGATTTCGGGACGGTGACCTACGAGCAGTACTTC.

The gene calls are TRBV4-3 and TRBJ2-7; perhaps D is TRBD1 or TRBD2 (5 bases each). The germline CDR1 and CDR2 sequences are LGHNA and YSLEER. The germline V and J ends were trimmed by 0 bases and 2 bases, with 11 bases remaining between them. This CDR3 has 15 residues. The chain's CDR3 is CASSQDLGPAYEQYF. CDR3 DNA sequence: TGCGCCAGCAGCCAAGATCTGGGACCAGCCTACGAGCAGTACTTC.

The chain recombines TRBV13 with TRBJ2-1; 10 bases align to TRBD1. The V gene's germline CDR1 is PRHDT and CDR2 FYEKMQ (reference sequence). Trimming cost V 4 bases and J 6 bases; bases outside gene matches: 9. CDR3 size: 16 residues. The CDR3 loop reads CASSSLTGGASNEQFF. CDR3 in DNA: TGTGCCAGCAGCTCCCTGACAGGGGGCGCGTCCAATGAGCAGTTCTTC.

V and J are TRBV4-1 and TRBJ1-1; D might be TRBD1 (5 bases). Trimming cost V 1 base and J 5 bases, with 11 bases left between them. CDR3 size: 14 residues. Germline-derived CDR1 and CDR2 are MGHRA and YSYEKL. The CDR3 nucleotides are TGCGCCAGCAGCCAAGGGGTACGGGGGACTGAAGCTTTCTTT. Protein: CASSQGVRGTEAFF.

V and J are TRBV6-5 and TRBJ2-7; D remains ambiguous. CDR3 length: 16 amino acids. The V gene's germline CDR1 is MNHEY and CDR2 SVGAGI. V lost 0 bases and J lost 3, with 15 bases in between. Written as DNA, the CDR3 is TGTGCCAGCAGTTACTCACGGGCAGCTGGCAGCTACGAGCAGTACTTC. It translates to CASSYSRAAGSYEQYF.

The chain recombines TRBV7-8 with TRBJ1-5; the match to TRBD1 covers 8 bases. Germline CDR1 reads SGHVS; CDR2 reads FQNEAQ. The CDR3 totals 16 residues. V gave up 1 base and J gave up 1 base; unmatched junction bases: 3. This CDR3 reads CASSLVGDRSNQPQHF. The CDR3 DNA sequence: TGTGCCAGCAGCTTAGTCGGGGACAGGAGCAATCAGCCCCAGCATTTT.

CDR3 protein: CASSQDWGLGANVLTF. The DNA for the CDR3 is TGCGCCAGCAGCCAAGACTGGGGTCTTGGGGCCAACGTCCTGACTTTC. The genes are TRBV4-1 and TRBJ2-6; D not certain. This CDR3 region has 16 residues. Trimming shortened V by 0 bases and J by 3 bases, and 9 bases separated the two germline ends. Germline V CDR1 and CDR2: MGHRA, YSYEKL.

About this clone itself: At one boundary the junction diverges from the germline segment, which might be a read error. The chain couples TRBV5-4 to TRBJ2-2; tentative D call: TRBD1 (6 bases). Germline lookup yields CDR1 SGHNT and CDR2 YYREEE (reference sequence). CDR3 length equals 14 residues. The CDR3 loop reads CASRLGQNTGELFF. The CDR3 DNA is TGTGCCAGCAGATTGGGACAGAACACCGGGGAGCTGTTTTTT.

Only one count was recorded for this clone. This rearrangement joins TRBV14 to TRBJ2-7, with D possibly called TRBD1 or TRBD2 (5 bases each). Trimming removed 4 bases from V and 3 bases from J, with 16 bases in between. Germline lookup yields CDR1 SGHDN and CDR2 FVKESK. The CDR3 contains 15 residues. DNA of the CDR3: TGTGCCAGCAGCCCCCCCGGTGGGACCCTCTACGAGCAGTACTTC. It translates to CASSPPGGTLYEQYF.

This chain uses TRBV13 with TRBJ2-2, with D possibly being TRBD2 (6 bases). Germline values: CDR1 PRHDT, CDR2 FYEKMQ (reference sequence). Deletions cut 1 base from V and 3 bases from J, with 24 bases between. This CDR3 region has 20 residues. CDR3 DNA sequence: TGTGCCAGCAGCTTAGTGTCATTGGTCCCCGGGACTCCTTACACCGGGGAGCTGTTTTTT. This encodes CASSLVSLVPGTPYTGELFF.

This rearrangement joins TRBV7-9 to TRBJ1-6, with D perhaps matching TRBD1 (5 bases). The CDR3 spans 15 residues. The V gene's germline CDR1 is SEHNR and CDR2 FQNEAQ (reference sequence). The V gene lost 5 bases and the J gene lost 14 bases, with 22 bases spanning the gap. The CDR3 nucleotides are TGTGCCAGCAGCCCCCAGGGAGGGGCACTGCCAACCCTCCACTTT. This sequence encodes CASSPQGGALPTLHF. Using reference TRBV7-9 and TRBJ1-6 for the parts outside the CDR3, the full variable domain is DTGVSQNPRHKITKRGQNVTFRCDPISEHNRLYWYRQTLGQGPEFLTYFQNEAQLEKSRLLSDRFSAERPKGSFSTLEIQRTEQGDSAMYLCASSPQGGALPTLHFGNGTRLTVT.

The gene calls are TRBV7-2 and TRBJ2-7, with TRBD2 matching over 9 bases. Germline loops: CDR1 SGHTA, CDR2 FQGNSA. The ends lost 5 bases at V and 4 bases at J; junction bases unmatched: 9. CDR3 length: 15 residues. CDR3 sequence reads: CASSPGLAGLYEQYF. DNA of the CDR3: TGTGCCAGCAGCCCCGGGCTAGCGGGATTGTACGAGCAGTACTTC.

The genes are TRBV7-9 and TRBJ2-7; D gene ambiguous. V dropped 4 bases and J dropped 7 bases, with 14 bases sitting between them. This CDR3 is built from 13 residues. In germline, CDR1 is SEHNR, CDR2 FQNEAQ (reference sequence). The CDR3 DNA sequence: TGTGCCAGCAGCTCCCCAGCTACGACGGAGCAGTACTTC. The encoded protein is CASSSPATTEQYF.

V is TRBV6-4 and J is TRBJ2-1, with 7 bases lining up with TRBD2. Trimming at V came to 5 bases and at J to 4 bases, leaving 8 bases not matched to a gene. The CDR3 is made up of 15 amino acids. The germline CDR1 and CDR2 sequences are MRHNA and SNTAGT. Written as DNA, the CDR3 is TGTGCCAGCAGTCCCCTAGCGGACTCATACAATGAGCAGTTCTTC. It yields the protein CASSPLADSYNEQFF.

The rearrangement links TRBV2 to TRBJ2-7; possibly TRBD1 for D (5 bases). V was pared by 2 bases and J by 2 bases, with 10 bases between. The CDR3 spans 14 residues. CDR1 is SNHLY and CDR2 is FYNNEI in the germline V gene. As DNA, the CDR3 is TGTGCCAGCAGTGAAATCAGGGAAACCTACGAGCAGTACTTC. Protein: CASSEIRETYEQYF. Supplemented by reference TRBV2 and TRBJ2-7, the full variable domain reads EPEVTQTPSHQVTQMGQEVILRCVPISNHLYFYWYRQILGQKVEFLVSFYNNEISEKSEIFDDQFSVERPDGSNFTLKIRSTKLEDSAMYFCASSEIRETYEQYFGPGTRLTVT.

V is TRBV4-3 and J is TRBJ2-7; 8 positions agree with TRBD1. This CDR3 is 15 amino acids long. Trimming took 1 base from V and 3 from J; bases not matched to a gene: 5. Germline V gene data show CDR1 as LGHNA and CDR2 as YSLEER. CDR3 in amino acids: CASSQAGDRYYEQYF. CDR3 nucleotides: TGCGCCAGCAGCCAAGCTGGGGACAGGTACTACGAGCAGTACTTC.

The genes are TRBV4-2 and TRBJ2-2; D might be TRBD2 (5 bases). V gave up 0 bases and J gave up 7 bases, with 18 bases separating them. CDR1 LGHNA and CDR2 YNFKEQ come from the germline V gene. This CDR3 spans 17 amino acids. CDR3 coding DNA: TGTGCCAGCAGCCAAGATCTTTCGGTTCCCGAGGGCGGGGAGCTGTTTTTT. Translating it yields CASSQDLSVPEGGELFF.